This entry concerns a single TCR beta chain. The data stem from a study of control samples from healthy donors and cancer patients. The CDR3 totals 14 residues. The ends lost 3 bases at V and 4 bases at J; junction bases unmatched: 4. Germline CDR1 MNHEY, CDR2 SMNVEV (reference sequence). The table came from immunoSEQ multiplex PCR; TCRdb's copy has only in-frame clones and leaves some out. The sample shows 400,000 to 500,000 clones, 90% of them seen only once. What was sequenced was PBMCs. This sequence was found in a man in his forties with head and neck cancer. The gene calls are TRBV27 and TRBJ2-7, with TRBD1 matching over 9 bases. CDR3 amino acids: CASSLGQGGYEQYF. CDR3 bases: TGTGCCAGCAGTTTGGGACAGGGCGGATACGAGCAGTACTTC.